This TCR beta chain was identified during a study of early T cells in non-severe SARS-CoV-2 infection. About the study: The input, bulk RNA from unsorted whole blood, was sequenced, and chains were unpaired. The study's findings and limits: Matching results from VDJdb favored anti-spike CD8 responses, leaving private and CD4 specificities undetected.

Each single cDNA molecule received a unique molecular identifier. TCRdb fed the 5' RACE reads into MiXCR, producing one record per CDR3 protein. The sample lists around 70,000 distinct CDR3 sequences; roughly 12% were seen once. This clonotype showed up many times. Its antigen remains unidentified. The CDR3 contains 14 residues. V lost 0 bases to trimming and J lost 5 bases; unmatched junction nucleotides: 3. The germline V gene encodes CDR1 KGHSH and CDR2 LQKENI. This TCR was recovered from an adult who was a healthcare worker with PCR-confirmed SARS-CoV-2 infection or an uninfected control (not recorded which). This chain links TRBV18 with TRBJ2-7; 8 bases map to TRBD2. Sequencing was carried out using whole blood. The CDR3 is CASSPPGGDDEQYF. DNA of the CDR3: TGTGCCAGCTCACCACCCGGGGGGGACGACGAGCAGTACTTC.